One sample yielded the 4 T cell receptor beta chains listed below, sequenced in a study of technical replicates of blood from a few donors (dated by TCRdb to between 2016 and 2019). The receptor library was made with the immunoSEQ multiplex PCR assay. TCRdb took over this immuneACCESS table, retaining in-frame rearrangements with V and J assigned. Such tables are incomplete; in checked studies, under half of the missing clones stem from an unresolved V gene, and the remainder is unexplained. This sample has approximately 70,000 clones in its table, and around 92% of those were observed once. Of the sample, more than 0.35% falls within the top ten clones. The sequencing sample was made of T cells isolated from PBMCs. These receptors all stem from a human donor in good health. Some clones in this sample may be carry-over from other donors' samples.

The chain carries TRBV10-3 and TRBJ1-1; D gene uncertain. V was pared by 6 bases and J by 1 base, with 15 bases between. This CDR3 comprises 15 residues. Germline V gives CDR1 ENHRY, CDR2 SYGVKD. CDR3: CAISTDGVPNTEAFF. The CDR3 bases are TGTGCCATCAGCACCGACGGGGTTCCGAACACTGAAGCTTTCTTT.

J is TRBJ2-7 and V is TRBV7-6; D not resolved. Germline V gene lookup returns CDR1 SGHVS and CDR2 FNYEAQ. CDR3 length: 12 amino acids. Trimming stripped 2 bases from V and 2 bases from J, with 4 bases between. The CDR3 sequence is CASSLSAYEQYF. In nucleotides, the CDR3 is TGTGCCAGCAGCTTATCGGCCTACGAGCAGTACTTC.

In nucleotides, the CDR3 is TGTGCCTGGAGTGAACTAGCCGTTTACAATGAGCAGTTCTTC. Protein product: CAWSELAVYNEQFF. The J gene is TRBJ2-1, the V gene TRBV30; a possible D gene is TRBD2 (6 bases). This CDR3 region has 14 residues. The V end lost 1 base, the J end lost 4 bases, and 11 bases lay between the germline ends. Germline loops: CDR1 GTSNPN, CDR2 SVGIG (reference sequence).

This clone has more than one count but fewer than ten. The chain uses TRBV18 and TRBJ2-7; 9 nucleotides line up with TRBD1. The CDR3 is 13 amino acids. Looked up from germline, CDR1 is KGHSH and CDR2 is LQKENI. Germline trimming cut 4 bases from V and 7 bases from J; bases unmatched to any gene: 5. The CDR3 coding sequence is TGTGCCAGCTCACAAGACAGGGGGGGGGAGCAGTACTTC. As protein: CASSQDRGGEQYF.